The sequence of this T cell receptor (beta chain) was determined in a study of T cell responses to AZD1222 COVID-19 vaccine. The repertoire was sequenced with immunoSEQ multiplex PCR; TCRdb's copy has only in-frame clones and lacks some. The sample gives just under 100,000 clones, approximately 91% of which show up once; 2.5% to 3% is in the top ten. This CDR3 is built from 14 residues. Germline values: CDR1 SGHKS, CDR2 YYEKEE (reference sequence). V dropped 1 base and J dropped 6 bases, with 13 bases sitting between them. V usage is TRBV5-5 and J usage is TRBJ1-1, with TRBD1 as a possible D gene (6 bases). The receptor was isolated from an adult in good health. The sample here was peripheral blood, taken on day 0 of AZD1222 vaccination. Written as DNA, the CDR3 is TGTGCCAGCAGCTTGTGGGGGGGCGAGGCTGAAGCTTTCTTT. Amino acids: CASSLWGGEAEAFF. The whole variable domain, remainder taken from reference TRBV5-5 and TRBJ1-1, is DAGVTQSPTHLIKTRGQQVTLRCSPISGHKSVSWYQQVLGQGPQFIFQYYEKEERGRGNFPDRFSARQFPNYSSELNVNALLLGDSALYLCASSLWGGEAEAFFGQGTRLTVV.